This is a list of T cell receptor beta chains from one sample in a study of CD8+ T cells in alopecia areata. Some clones are missing from TCRdb's copy, which holds only in-frame ones; the method was immunoSEQ multiplex PCR. The data contain about 30,000 clones, more than 55% of them singletons. The sample comprised NKG2D-high CD8+ T cells sorted from blood. The receptor source for this set is a human donor with alopecia areata. Each CDR3 is given with its conserved first and last residue. The order of the fields is CDR3 protein, CDR3 DNA, J gene, D gene, V gene, clone size. A D gene is named only where the DNA matches it firmly. Size tells how often a clone was seen (once, few, many) or the class of an expanded clone, and some rows leave it out.

CATSRDATGLAGDVEQFF,TGTGCCACCAGCAGAGATGCTACGGGACTAGCGGGAGACGTGGAGCAGTTCTTC,TRBJ2-1,TRBD2,TRBV15,few
CAWSVTGDEQFF,TGTGCCTGGAGTGTCACAGGAGATGAGCAGTTCTTC,TRBJ2-1,-,TRBV30,-
CASSVALWMGGLETQYF,TGTGCCAGCAGCGTAGCTCTTTGGATGGGGGGCCTGGAGACCCAGTACTTC,TRBJ2-5,-,TRBV9,-
CASSPTGGEETQYF,TGTGCCAGCAGCCCCACAGGGGGGGAGGAGACCCAGTACTTC,TRBJ2-5,-,TRBV6-6,-
CASSSGQGSLATEAFF,TGTGCCAGCAGCTCTGGGCAGGGGTCGTTGGCCACTGAAGCTTTCTTT,TRBJ1-1,-,TRBV11-2,-
CASSKSGTVTYEQYF,TGTGCCAGCAGCAAGAGCGGGACAGTGACCTACGAGCAGTACTTC,TRBJ2-7,-,TRBV6-5,-
CSVETGPEQYF,TGCAGCGTGGAGACAGGCCCCGAGCAGTACTTC,TRBJ2-7,-,TRBV29-1,few
CASSLSTGNQPQHF,TGTGCCAGCAGCCTATCAACAGGAAATCAGCCCCAGCATTTT,TRBJ1-5,-,TRBV7-9,-
CASSDSYEQYF,TGTGCCAGCAGCGACTCCTACGAGCAGTACTTC,TRBJ2-7,-,TRBV7-6,-
CASSFGRGDQETQYF,TGTGCCAGCAGCTTTGGGCGGGGGGACCAAGAGACCCAGTACTTC,TRBJ2-5,TRBD2,TRBV13,-
CASSYRPPTSYNEQFF,TGTGCCAGCAGTTACCGCCCCCCGACCTCCTACAATGAGCAGTTCTTC,TRBJ2-1,-,TRBV6-5,-
CASSLDRDRSTTGELFF,TGCGCCAGCAGCTTGGACCGGGACAGATCAACCACCGGGGAGCTGTTTTTT,TRBJ2-2,TRBD1,TRBV5-1,-
CASSPGGSSYNEQFF,TGTGCCAGCAGCCCAGGGGGGAGCTCCTACAATGAGCAGTTCTTC,TRBJ2-1,-,TRBV27,-
CASSPLAVQRGGGEQFF,TGTGCCAGCAGCCCCCTCGCGGTACAGCGGGGAGGAGGTGAGCAGTTCTTC,TRBJ2-1,TRBD2,TRBV11-2,-
CASSLGDGNTEAFF,TGCGCCAGCAGCTTGGGGGACGGGAACACTGAAGCTTTCTTT,TRBJ1-1,-,TRBV5-1,-
CSVAARYGYTF,TGCAGCGTTGCAGCGCGGTATGGCTACACCTTC,TRBJ1-2,-,TRBV29-1,-
CASSPGTVYEQYF,TGCGCCAGCAGCCCCGGGACAGTTTACGAGCAGTACTTC,TRBJ2-7,TRBD1,TRBV4-1,-
CASSPTNYEQYF,TGTGCCAGCAGCCCGACAAACTACGAGCAGTACTTC,TRBJ2-7,-,TRBV7-6,-
CAWSGTGSVGDTQYF,TGTGCCTGGTCCGGGACAGGGTCAGTAGGGGATACGCAGTATTTT,TRBJ2-3,TRBD1,TRBV30,-
CASSLEVGNEQFF,TGTGCCAGCAGCCTAGAGGTCGGCAATGAGCAGTTCTTC,TRBJ2-1,-,TRBV7-6,few
CASSPTGGKTEAFF,TGTGCCAGCAGTCCTACAGGGGGGAAAACTGAAGCTTTCTTT,TRBJ1-1,TRBD1,TRBV5-6,-
CATSEAYGNTIYF,TGTGCCACCAGCGAGGCCTACGGAAACACCATATATTTT,TRBJ1-3,-,TRBV15,-
CASSPTGGSYEQYF,TGTGCCAGTAGCCCTACAGGGGGCTCCTACGAGCAGTACTTC,TRBJ2-7,TRBD1,TRBV19,few
CASSTPLTGTDIQYF,TGTGCCAGTAGTACCCCCTTGACAGGGACGGACATTCAGTACTTC,TRBJ2-4,TRBD1,TRBV19,few
CASSETGESSYNEQFF,TGTGCCAGTAGTGAAACAGGGGAAAGCTCCTACAATGAGCAGTTCTTC,TRBJ2-1,TRBD1,TRBV19,-
CASSVGQDYEQYF,TGTGCCAGCAGTGTTGGACAGGACTACGAGCAGTACTTC,TRBJ2-7,TRBD1,TRBV6-1,few
CASSQDLGDYEQYF,TGCGCCAGCAGCCAAGATCTTGGAGACTACGAGCAGTACTTC,TRBJ2-7,-,TRBV4-3,-
CASHEGGLYYGYTF,TGTGCCAGCCACGAGGGGGGCCTCTACTATGGCTACACCTTC,TRBJ1-2,-,TRBV6-6,once
CASSSGDSGQGAKTQYF,TGTGCCAGCAGCTCGGGCGACTCGGGACAGGGTGCCAAGACCCAGTACTTC,TRBJ2-5,TRBD1,TRBV7-9,-
CASSQTRGSYEQYF,TGTGCCAGCAGCCAAACCAGGGGCTCCTACGAGCAGTACTTC,TRBJ2-7,-,TRBV14,-
CASSQLAAEVGDTQYF,TGTGCCAGCAGTCAGCTAGCCGCGGAGGTGGGAGATACGCAGTATTTT,TRBJ2-3,-,TRBV2,few
CASSPTGTSGYEQYF,TGCGCCAGCAGCCCAACCGGGACTAGCGGGTACGAGCAGTACTTC,TRBJ2-7,TRBD2,TRBV5-1,-
CASSLLSGMSTDTQYF,TGTGCCAGCAGCTTACTTAGCGGGATGAGCACAGATACGCAGTATTTT,TRBJ2-3,TRBD2,TRBV7-9,-
CAIGQGNTEAFF,TGTGCCATAGGACAGGGGAACACTGAAGCTTTCTTT,TRBJ1-1,TRBD1,TRBV19,-
CATHGGSYNEQFF,TGTGCCACCCACGGGGGGTCCTACAATGAGCAGTTCTTC,TRBJ2-1,TRBD2,TRBV27,few
CASSLLSGASYEQYF,TGTGCCAGCAGTCTATTGAGCGGGGCCTCCTACGAGCAGTACTTC,TRBJ2-7,TRBD2,TRBV2,-
CASSPYLREKLFF,TGTGCCAGCAGCCCATATCTCAGGGAAAAACTGTTTTTT,TRBJ1-4,-,TRBV7-2,few
CASIANTGELFF,TGTGCCAGCATTGCGAACACCGGGGAGCTGTTTTTT,TRBJ2-2,-,TRBV27,-
CASSSVRYNEQFF,TGTGCCAGCAGCTCCGTTCGATACAATGAGCAGTTCTTC,TRBJ2-1,-,TRBV7-9,-
CASSQPSGFEQYF,TGCGCCAGCAGCCAGCCGTCGGGGTTCGAGCAGTACTTC,TRBJ2-7,-,TRBV4-1,-
CASSQVVGYEQYF,TGCGCCAGCAGCCAAGTTGTCGGTTACGAGCAGTACTTC,TRBJ2-7,-,TRBV4-1,-
CASSQAGLAGGPNGETQYF,TGCGCCAGCAGCCAAGCGGGGCTAGCGGGGGGGCCTAATGGTGAGACCCAGTACTTC,TRBJ2-5,TRBD2,TRBV4-3,-
CASSPWGEYTEAFF,TGTGCCAGCTCACCGTGGGGTGAGTACACTGAAGCTTTCTTT,TRBJ1-1,-,TRBV18,-
CASSFWSSGGSYNEQFF,TGTGCCAGCAGCTTTTGGTCCTCGGGAGGGTCATACAATGAGCAGTTCTTC,TRBJ2-1,TRBD2,TRBV7-9,-
CASSSRAAYNEQFF,TGCGCCAGCAGTAGTAGGGCTGCCTACAATGAGCAGTTCTTC,TRBJ2-1,-,TRBV5-1,-
CASSLGPGQPGGANVLTF,TGCGCCAGCAGCTTGGGACCGGGACAGCCGGGCGGGGCCAACGTCCTGACTTTC,TRBJ2-6,TRBD1,TRBV5-1,-
CASSLDGSPSYGYTF,TGCGCCAGCAGCTTGGACGGCAGTCCTAGCTATGGCTACACCTTC,TRBJ1-2,-,TRBV5-1,-
CATRLTEDETQYF,TGTGCCACCCGACTTACCGAGGACGAGACCCAGTACTTC,TRBJ2-5,-,TRBV15,-
CASSLVHSGDRQYF,TGTGCCAGCAGCTTAGTCCACTCGGGCGATCGGCAGTACTTC,TRBJ2-7,-,TRBV7-2,-
CASSPGTRGLETQYF,TGTGCCAGCAGTCCCGGGACCCGGGGCTTGGAGACCCAGTACTTC,TRBJ2-5,-,TRBV2,few
CASSLPPDGYTF,TGCGCCAGCAGCTTACCGCCGGATGGCTACACCTTC,TRBJ1-2,-,TRBV5-1,few
CASSVGPTLTDTQYF,TGTGCCAGCAGCGTTGGGCCGACCCTCACAGATACGCAGTATTTT,TRBJ2-3,-,TRBV9,-
CASSTRQGVDYGYTF,TGCGCCAGCAGCACCAGACAGGGAGTGGACTATGGCTACACCTTC,TRBJ1-2,TRBD1,TRBV5-1,-